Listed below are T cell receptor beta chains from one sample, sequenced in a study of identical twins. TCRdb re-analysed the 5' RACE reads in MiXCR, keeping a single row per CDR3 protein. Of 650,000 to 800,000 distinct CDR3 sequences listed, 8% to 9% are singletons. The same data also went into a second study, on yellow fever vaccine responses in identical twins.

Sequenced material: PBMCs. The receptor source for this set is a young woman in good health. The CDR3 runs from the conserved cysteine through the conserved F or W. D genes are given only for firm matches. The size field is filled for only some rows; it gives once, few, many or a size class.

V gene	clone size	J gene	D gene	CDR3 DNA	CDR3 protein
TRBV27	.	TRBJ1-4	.	TGTGCCAGCAGCTTGAACAGGTTTTGGAGTGAAAAACTGTTTTTT	CASSLNRFWSEKLFF
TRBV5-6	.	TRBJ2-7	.	TGTGCCAGCAGCCCCACTACACAAGGAGGCTACGAGCAGTACTTC	CASSPTTQGGYEQYF
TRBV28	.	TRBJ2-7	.	TGTGCCAGCAGCCGTAGCCGGCGGGAGCAGTACTTC	CASSRSRREQYF
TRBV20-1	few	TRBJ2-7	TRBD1	TGCAGTGCTCGAACGGCAGGGGGCATGTACGAGCAGTACTTC	CSARTAGGMYEQYF
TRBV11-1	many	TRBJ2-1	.	TGTGCCAGCAGCTTAGCTTGGTACGGGAGAGGAAGGGGGGATGAGCAGTTCTTC	CASSLAWYGRGRGDEQFF
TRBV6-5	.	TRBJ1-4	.	TGTGCCAGCAGTTACTCGATCCTTAATGAAAAACTGTTTTTT	CASSYSILNEKLFF
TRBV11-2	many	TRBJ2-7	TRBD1	TGTGCCAGCAGCCCCCGGGACAGGGTTAGCTACGAGCAGTACTTC	CASSPRDRVSYEQYF
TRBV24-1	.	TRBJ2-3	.	TGTGCCATCTTAGCGCTCGCTCCAGATACGCAGTATTTT	CAILALAPDTQYF
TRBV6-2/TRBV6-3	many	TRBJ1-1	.	TGTGCCAGCAGTTACTCGGGGGCTGGCACTGAAGCTTTCTTT	CASSYSGAGTEAFF
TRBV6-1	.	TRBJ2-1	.	TGTGCCAGCAGTGAAGTCGGTTTACGGATGGATGAGCAGTTCTTC	CASSEVGLRMDEQFF
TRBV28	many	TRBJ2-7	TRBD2	TGTGCCAGCAGTATCCGGACTAGCGGGAGGGGAGAGCAGTACTTC	CASSIRTSGRGEQYF
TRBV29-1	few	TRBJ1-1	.	TGCAGCGTTGAAGATCTTAACAGTAATTCTGAAGCTTTCTTT	CSVEDLNSNSEAFF
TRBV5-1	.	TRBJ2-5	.	TGCGCCAGCAGCTTGGCCGCAGCGGCCCAAGAGACCCAGTACTTC	CASSLAAAAQETQYF
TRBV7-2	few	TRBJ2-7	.	TGTGCCAGCAGCCAATTGTCAGGCTTGGGGGGATACGAGCAGTACTTC	CASSQLSGLGGYEQYF
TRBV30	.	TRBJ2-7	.	TGTGCCTGGAGTGTATCGAACTACGAGCAGTACTTC	CAWSVSNYEQYF
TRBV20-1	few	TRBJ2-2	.	TGCAGTGCTCCTCCTGCAGGGGGGTGGAGCACCGGGGAGCTGTTTTTT	CSAPPAGGWSTGELFF
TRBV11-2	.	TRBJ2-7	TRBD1	TGTGCCATAACCGGGACAGGGAACCACGAGCAGTACTTC	CAITGTGNHEQYF
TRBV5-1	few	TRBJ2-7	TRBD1	TGCGCCAGCAGCCCGGACAGGGGGAGCGAGCAGTACTTC	CASSPDRGSEQYF
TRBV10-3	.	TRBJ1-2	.	TGTGCCATCAGTGGGTACGGCGCGTTGAACGCGAACTATGGCTACACCTTC	CAISGYGALNANYGYTF
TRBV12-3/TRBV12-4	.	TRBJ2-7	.	TGTGCCAGCAGCGCTCCCCCCGGGACGGCTTCCTACGAGCAGTACTTC	CASSAPPGTASYEQYF
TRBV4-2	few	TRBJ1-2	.	TGTGCCAGCAGCCAAGGGACTCGGGGACACTATGGCTACACCTTC	CASSQGTRGHYGYTF
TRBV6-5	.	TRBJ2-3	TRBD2	TGTGCCAGCAGTTCTGGGTGGCGGGAGAGCACAGATACGCAGTATTTT	CASSSGWRESTDTQYF
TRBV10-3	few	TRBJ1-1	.	TGTGCCACCCTGGGCAGTACTATGAACACTGAAGCTTTCTTT	CATLGSTMNTEAFF
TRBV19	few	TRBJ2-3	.	TGTGCCAGTAGTAAGGAGACCTTCAGCACAGATACGCAGTATTTT	CASSKETFSTDTQYF
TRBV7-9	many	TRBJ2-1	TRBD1	TGTGCCAGCAAAGGACAGGGGGTCTACAATGAGCAGTTCTTC	CASKGQGVYNEQFF
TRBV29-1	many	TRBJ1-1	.	TGCAGCGTTCAAACCGGGGGGAACACTGAAGCTTTCTTT	CSVQTGGNTEAFF
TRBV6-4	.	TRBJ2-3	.	TGTGCCAGCAGTGAGGAGGTCACAGATACGCAGTATTTT	CASSEEVTDTQYF
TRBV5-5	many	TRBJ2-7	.	TGTGCCAGCAGCTACCAGACGGGGAAGGGATCCTACGAGCAGTACTTC	CASSYQTGKGSYEQYF
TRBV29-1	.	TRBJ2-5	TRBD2	TGCAGCGTTGTAGGACTAGCCGTAGAGACCCAGTACTTC	CSVVGLAVETQYF
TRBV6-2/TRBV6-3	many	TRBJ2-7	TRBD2	TGTGCCAGAGACAGGACTAGCGGGGGAACCTACGAGCAGTACTTC	CARDRTSGGTYEQYF
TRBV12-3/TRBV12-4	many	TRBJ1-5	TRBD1	TGTGCCAGCGGCCCCGGGAGACAGGGGTATAGCAATCAGCCCCAGCATTTT	CASGPGRQGYSNQPQHF
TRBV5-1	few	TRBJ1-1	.	TGCGCCAGCAGCTACCGCTCGTCGGGGGGCAGACCCTCACTCTTCTTT	CASSYRSSGGRPSLFF
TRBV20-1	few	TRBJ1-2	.	TGCAGTGCTCCCGGGAGGTACTATGGCTACACCTTC	CSAPGRYYGYTF
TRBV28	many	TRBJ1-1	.	TGTGCCAGCAGCGAAAGCGGGGCCCCCAACACTGAAGCTTTCTTT	CASSESGAPNTEAFF
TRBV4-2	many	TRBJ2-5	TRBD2	TGTGCCAGCAGCCAGGAGCGGGAGGCCCAAGAGACCCAGTACTTC	CASSQEREAQETQYF
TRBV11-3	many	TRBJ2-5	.	TGTGCCAGCAGTTACGGCGGGACTGTGAAGACCCAGTACTTC	CASSYGGTVKTQYF
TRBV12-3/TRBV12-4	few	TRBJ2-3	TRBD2	TGTGCCAGCAGTGGGGAACGACTAGCGGGACCGGGAGATACGCAGTATTTT	CASSGERLAGPGDTQYF
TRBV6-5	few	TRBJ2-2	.	TGTGCCAGCAGGGTGGGGACCGGGGAGCTGTTTTTT	CASRVGTGELFF
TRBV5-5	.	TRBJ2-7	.	TGTGCCAGCAGCTTGGAAGGGGGGCGCCCCTACGAGCAGTACTTC	CASSLEGGRPYEQYF
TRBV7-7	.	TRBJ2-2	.	TGTGCTAGCAGCTTAGGGCGCCGGCGTTTCGGGTCCGGGGAGCTGTTTTTT	CASSLGRRRFGSGELFF
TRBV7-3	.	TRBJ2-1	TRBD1	TGTGCCAGCAGCAATCCGGGACAGGGCTACAATGAGCAGTTCTTC	CASSNPGQGYNEQFF
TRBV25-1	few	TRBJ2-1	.	TGTGCCAGCAAAACCGCGGGAAGCCTAAACAATGAGCAGTTCTTC	CASKTAGSLNNEQFF
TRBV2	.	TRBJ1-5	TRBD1	TGTGCCAGCAGTGGGACAGGCGTCAATCAGCCCCAGCATTTT	CASSGTGVNQPQHF
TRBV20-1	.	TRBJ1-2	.	TGCAGTGCGGAAACGGTTAGCTATGGCTACACCTTC	CSAETVSYGYTF
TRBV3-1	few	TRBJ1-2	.	TGTGCCAGCAGCCAAGATAAGGGTCGAGGTGGCTACACCTTC	CASSQDKGRGGYTF